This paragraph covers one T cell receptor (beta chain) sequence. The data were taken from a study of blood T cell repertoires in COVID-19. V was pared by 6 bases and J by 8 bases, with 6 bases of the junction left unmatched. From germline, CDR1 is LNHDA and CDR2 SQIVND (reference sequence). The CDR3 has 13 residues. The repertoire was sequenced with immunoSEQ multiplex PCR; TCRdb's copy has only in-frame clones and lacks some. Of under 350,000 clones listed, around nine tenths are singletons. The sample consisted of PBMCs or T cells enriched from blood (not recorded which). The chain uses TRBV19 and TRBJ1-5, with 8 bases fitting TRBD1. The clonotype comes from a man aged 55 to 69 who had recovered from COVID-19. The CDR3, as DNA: TGTGCCAGTAGAGGACAGGGTGGAGAGCCCCAGCATTTT. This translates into CASRGQGGEPQHF.